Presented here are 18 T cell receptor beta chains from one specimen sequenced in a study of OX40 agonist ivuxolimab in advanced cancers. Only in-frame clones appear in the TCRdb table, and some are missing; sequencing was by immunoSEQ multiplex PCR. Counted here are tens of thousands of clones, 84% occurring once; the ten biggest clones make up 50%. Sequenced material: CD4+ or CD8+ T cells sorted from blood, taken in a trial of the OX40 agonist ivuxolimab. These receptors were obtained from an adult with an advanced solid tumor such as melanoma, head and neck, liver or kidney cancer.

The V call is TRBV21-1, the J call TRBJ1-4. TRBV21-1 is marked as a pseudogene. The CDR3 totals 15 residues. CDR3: CASSKWRRAREKLFF. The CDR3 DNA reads TGTGCCAGCAGCAAATGGAGGAGGGCTAGGGAAAAACTGTTTTTT.

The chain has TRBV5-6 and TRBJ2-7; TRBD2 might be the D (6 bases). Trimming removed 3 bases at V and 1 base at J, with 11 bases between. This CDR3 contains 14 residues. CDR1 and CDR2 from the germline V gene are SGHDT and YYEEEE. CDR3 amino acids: CASSSGLISYEQYF. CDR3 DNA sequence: TGTGCCAGCAGCTCGGGACTGATATCCTACGAGCAGTACTTC.

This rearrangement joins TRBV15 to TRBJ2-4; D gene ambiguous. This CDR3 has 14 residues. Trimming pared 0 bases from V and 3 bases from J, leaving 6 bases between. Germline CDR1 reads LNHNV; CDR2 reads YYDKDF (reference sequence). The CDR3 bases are TGTGCCACCAGCAGAGATCCCGGCAAAAACATTCAGTACTTC. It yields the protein CATSRDPGKNIQYF. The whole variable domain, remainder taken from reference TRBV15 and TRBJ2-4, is DAMVIQNPRYQVTQFGKPVTLSCSQTLNHNVMYWYQQKSSQAPKLLFHYYDKDFNNEADTPDNFQSRRPNTSFCFLDIRSPGLGDTAMYLCATSRDPGKNIQYFGAGTRLSVL.

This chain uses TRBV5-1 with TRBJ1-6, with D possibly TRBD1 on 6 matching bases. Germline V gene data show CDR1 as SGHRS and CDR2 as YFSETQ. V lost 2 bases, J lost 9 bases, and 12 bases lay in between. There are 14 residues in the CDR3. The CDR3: CASSLAGGASPLHF. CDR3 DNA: TGCGCCAGCAGCTTAGCCGGGGGGGCTTCACCCCTCCACTTT. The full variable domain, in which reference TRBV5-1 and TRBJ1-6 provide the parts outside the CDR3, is KAGVTQTPRYLIKTRGQQVTLSCSPISGHRSVSWYQQTPGQGLQFLFEYFSETQRNKGNFPGRFSGRQFSNSRSEMNVSTLELGDSALYLCASSLAGGASPLHFGNGTRLTVT.

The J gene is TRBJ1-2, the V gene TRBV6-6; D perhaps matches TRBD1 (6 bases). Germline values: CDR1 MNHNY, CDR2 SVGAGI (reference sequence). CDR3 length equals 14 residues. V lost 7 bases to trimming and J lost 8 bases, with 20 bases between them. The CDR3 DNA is TGTGCCAGCACCCAGGACAGCCGGTACTTCGGCTACACCTTC. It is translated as CASTQDSRYFGYTF.

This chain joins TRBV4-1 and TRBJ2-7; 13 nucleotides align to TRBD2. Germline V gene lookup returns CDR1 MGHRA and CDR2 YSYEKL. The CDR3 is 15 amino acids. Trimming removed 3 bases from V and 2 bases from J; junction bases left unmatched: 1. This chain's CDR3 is CASSQTSGRTYEQYF. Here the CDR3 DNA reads TGCGCCAGCAGCCAGACTAGCGGGAGGACCTACGAGCAGTACTTC.

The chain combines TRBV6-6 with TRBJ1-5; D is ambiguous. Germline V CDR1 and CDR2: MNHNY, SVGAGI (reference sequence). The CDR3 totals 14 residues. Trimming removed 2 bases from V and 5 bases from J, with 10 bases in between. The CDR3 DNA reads TGTGCCAGCAGTTACGAATGGCCAGATCAGCCCCAGCATTTT. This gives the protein CASSYEWPDQPQHF.

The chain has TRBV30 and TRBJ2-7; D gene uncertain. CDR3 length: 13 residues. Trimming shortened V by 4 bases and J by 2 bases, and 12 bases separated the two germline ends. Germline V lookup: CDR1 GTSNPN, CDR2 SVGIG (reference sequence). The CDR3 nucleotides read TGTGCCTGGAACAGTGGCACAACCTACGAGCAGTACTTC. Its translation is CAWNSGTTYEQYF.

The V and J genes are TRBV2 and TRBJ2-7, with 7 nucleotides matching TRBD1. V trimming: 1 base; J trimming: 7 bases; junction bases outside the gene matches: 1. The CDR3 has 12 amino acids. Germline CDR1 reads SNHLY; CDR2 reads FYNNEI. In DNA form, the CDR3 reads TGTGCCAGCAGTGAAGGACAGGGTGAGCAGTACTTC. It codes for CASSEGQGEQYF.

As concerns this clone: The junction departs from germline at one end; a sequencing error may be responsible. The CDR3 reads CASTLGATGRGYEQYF. The DNA of the CDR3 is TGTGCCAGCACCTTAGGGGCTACAGGGCGCGGCTACGAGCAGTACTTC. The chain uses TRBV7-9 and TRBJ2-5, with TRBD1 as a possible D gene (6 bases). Near its end, the DNA agrees better with TRBJ2-7, so the J call may be wrong. This CDR3 has 16 residues. CDR1 and CDR2 (germline): SEHNR, FQNEAQ (reference sequence).

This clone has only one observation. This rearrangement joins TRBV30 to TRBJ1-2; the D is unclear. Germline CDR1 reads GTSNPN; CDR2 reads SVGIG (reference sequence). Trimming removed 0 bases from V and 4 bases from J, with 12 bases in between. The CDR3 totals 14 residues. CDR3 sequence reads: CAWSVSGKGYGYTF. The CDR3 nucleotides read TGTGCCTGGAGTGTGTCGGGGAAGGGCTATGGCTACACCTTC.

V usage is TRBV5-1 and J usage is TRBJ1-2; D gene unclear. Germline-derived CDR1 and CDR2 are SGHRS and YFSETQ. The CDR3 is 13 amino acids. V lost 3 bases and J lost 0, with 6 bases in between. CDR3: CASSSLSNYGYTF. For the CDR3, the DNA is TGCGCCAGCAGCTCGCTATCTAACTATGGCTACACCTTC. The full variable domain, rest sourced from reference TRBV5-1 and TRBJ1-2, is KAGVTQTPRYLIKTRGQQVTLSCSPISGHRSVSWYQQTPGQGLQFLFEYFSETQRNKGNFPGRFSGRQFSNSRSEMNVSTLELGDSALYLCASSSLSNYGYTFGSGTRLTVV.

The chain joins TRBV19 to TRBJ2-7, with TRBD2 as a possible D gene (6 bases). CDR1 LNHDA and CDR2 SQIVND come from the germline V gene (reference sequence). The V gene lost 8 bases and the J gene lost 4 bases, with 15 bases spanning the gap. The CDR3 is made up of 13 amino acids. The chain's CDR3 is CASSPRAGYEQYF. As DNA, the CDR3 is TGTGCCAGTTCCCCTCGAGCGGGTTACGAGCAGTACTTC. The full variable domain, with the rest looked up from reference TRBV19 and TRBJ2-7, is DGGITQSPKYLFRKEGQNVTLSCEQNLNHDAMYWYRQDPGQGLRLIYYSQIVNDFQKGDIAEGYSVSREKKESFPLTVTSAQKNPTAFYLCASSPRAGYEQYFGPGTRLTVT.

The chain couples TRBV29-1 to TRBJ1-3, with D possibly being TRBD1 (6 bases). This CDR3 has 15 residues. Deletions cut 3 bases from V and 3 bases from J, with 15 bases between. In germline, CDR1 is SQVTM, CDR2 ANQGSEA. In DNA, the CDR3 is TGCAGCGTTGACCAGGGGCAGGCGGGTGGAAACACCATATATTTT. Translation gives CSVDQGQAGGNTIYF.

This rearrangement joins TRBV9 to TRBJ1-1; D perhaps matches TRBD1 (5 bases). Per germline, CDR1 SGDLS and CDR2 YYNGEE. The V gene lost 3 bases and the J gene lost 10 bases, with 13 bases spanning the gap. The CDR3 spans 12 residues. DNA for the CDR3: TGTGCCAGCAGCGCCCCAGGGATGGGAGCTTTCTTT. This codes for CASSAPGMGAFF.

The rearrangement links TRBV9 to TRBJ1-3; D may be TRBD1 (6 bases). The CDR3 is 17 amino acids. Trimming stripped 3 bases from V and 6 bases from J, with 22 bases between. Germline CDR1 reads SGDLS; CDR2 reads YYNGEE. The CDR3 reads CASSAQRGAGAANTIYF. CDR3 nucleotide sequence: TGTGCCAGCAGCGCCCAAAGAGGGGCAGGGGCGGCAAACACCATATATTTT.

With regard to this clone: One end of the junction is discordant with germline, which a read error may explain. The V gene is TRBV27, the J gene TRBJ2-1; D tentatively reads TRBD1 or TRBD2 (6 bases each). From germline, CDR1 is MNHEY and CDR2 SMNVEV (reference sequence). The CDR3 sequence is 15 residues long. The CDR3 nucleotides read TGTACCAGCAGTGGGGGGACAACGACCTACAATGAGCAGTTCTTC. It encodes CTSSGGTTTYNEQFF.

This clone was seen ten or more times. CDR3: CASSDTQGYEQYF. The CDR3 nucleotides read TGTGCCAGCAGTGACACACAGGGCTACGAGCAGTACTTC. The chain links TRBV6-1 to TRBJ2-7; TRBD1 might be the D (6 bases). Germline loops: CDR1 MNHNS, CDR2 SASEGT. The CDR3 totals 13 residues. V gave up 3 bases and J gave up 3 bases, with 9 bases separating them.